The next 12 T cell receptor beta chains were all read from a single sample in a study of blood T cell repertoires in COVID-19. Profiling relied on immunoSEQ multiplex PCR, and the TCRdb table lists in-frame clones only, not all of them. The profile shows approximately 100,000 clones, 80% to 95% of them singletons. Sequencing input: peripheral blood. The source of these receptors is a man in his 70s with acute or convalescent COVID-19.

The chain joins TRBV13 to TRBJ2-7; 12 nucleotides agree with TRBD2. This CDR3 is 15 amino acids long. With V trimmed by 4 bases and J by 1 base, 2 bases remained unmatched. Per germline, CDR1 PRHDT and CDR2 FYEKMQ (reference sequence). The CDR3 here is CASSSGLAGSYEQYF. The CDR3 nucleotides are TGTGCCAGCAGCTCCGGACTAGCGGGATCCTACGAGCAGTACTTC. The whole variable domain, filled in from reference TRBV13 and TRBJ2-7, reads AAGVIQSPRHLIKEKRETATLKCYPIPRHDTVYWYQQGPGQDPQFLISFYEKMQSDKGSIPDRFSAQQFSDYHSELNMSSLELGDSALYFCASSSGLAGSYEQYFGPGTRLTVT.

The chain recombines TRBV9 with TRBJ1-2, with 9 nucleotides matching TRBD1. The CDR3 is made up of 13 amino acids. V shed 3 bases, J shed 8 bases, and the junction held 5 bases outside the gene matches. Germline V CDR1 and CDR2: SGDLS, YYNGEE. The CDR3 here is CASSARTGDGYTF. Here the CDR3 DNA reads TGTGCCAGCAGCGCACGGACAGGGGACGGCTACACCTTC. Combining the CDR3 with reference TRBV9 and TRBJ1-2 gives the whole variable domain DSGVTQTPKHLITATGQRVTLRCSPRSGDLSVYWYQQSLDQGLQFLIQYYNGEERAKGNILERFSAQQFPDLHSELNLSSLELGDSALYFCASSARTGDGYTFGSGTRLTVV.

The chain combines TRBV12-3 or TRBV12-4 with TRBJ1-1, with D possibly TRBD1 on 6 matching bases. CDR3 size: 13 residues. V shed 6 bases and J shed 3 bases, with 11 bases lying between them. For the CDR3, the DNA is TGTGCCAGCAGCCTCACAGGGCACACTGAAGCTTTCTTT. It codes for CASSLTGHTEAFF.

V gene TRBV19 combines with J gene TRBJ1-5, with 7 bases aligning to TRBD1. This CDR3 has 15 residues. The junction had 10 bases not matched to a gene; V was cut back by 7 bases and J by 4 bases. Germline CDR1 is LNHDA and CDR2 is SQIVND (reference sequence). Here the CDR3 DNA reads TGTGCCAGTACCCGCGGACAGGTCGGTAATCAGCCCCAGCATTTT. Its translation is CASTRGQVGNQPQHF.

The V call is TRBV6-5, the J call TRBJ2-7; D perhaps matches TRBD2 (6 bases). Germline V gene data show CDR1 as MNHEY and CDR2 as SVGAGI. V was trimmed by 5 bases and J by 5 bases, leaving 19 bases between them. This CDR3 has 15 residues. The DNA of the CDR3 is TGTGCCAGCAGTCCAGCCCTGGGACGGGGGAACGAGCAGTACTTC. The encoded protein is CASSPALGRGNEQYF.

The V gene is TRBV11-2, the J gene TRBJ2-1, with D perhaps TRBD1 (5 bases). Germline values: CDR1 SGHAT, CDR2 FQNNGV. Deletions cut 7 bases from V and 6 bases from J, with 16 bases between. The CDR3 contains 14 residues. The CDR3 bases are TGTGCCAGCACCCTAACAGGTTTAGTCAATGAGCAGTTCTTC. This codes for CASTLTGLVNEQFF.

V is TRBV6-5 and J is TRBJ1-5; D is undetermined. This CDR3 contains 13 residues. Trimming removed 7 bases from V and 0 bases from J, with 7 bases in between. The germline gives CDR1 MNHEY, CDR2 SVGAGI. The CDR3: CASIADSNQPQHF. Written as DNA, the CDR3 is TGTGCCAGCATCGCGGATAGCAATCAGCCCCAGCATTTT.

This clone was recorded a few times. This chain uses TRBV12-3 or TRBV12-4 with TRBJ1-6; 7 bases align to TRBD1. The V segment lost 8 bases and the J segment 6 bases; nucleotides outside the gene matches: 4. This CDR3 spans 13 amino acids. CDR3 DNA: TGTGCCAGCGGGCCAGGGGGTAATTCACCCCTCCACTTT. Translating it yields CASGPGGNSPLHF.

The gene calls are TRBV6-2 or TRBV6-3 and TRBJ1-1; maybe TRBD1 (6 bases). Trimming took off 5 bases at V and 10 bases at J, with 17 bases between the two ends. CDR1 and CDR2 (germline): MNHEY, SVGEGT. The CDR3 runs 13 residues. CDR3 region: CASSGAQGRGAFF. CDR3 nucleotide sequence: TGTGCCAGCAGTGGCGCACAGGGACGGGGAGCTTTCTTT.

The J gene is TRBJ1-1, the V gene TRBV3-1 (or the pseudogene TRBV3-2); 7 positions agree with TRBD1. The germline V gene encodes CDR1 LGHDT and CDR2 YNNKEL (reference sequence). This CDR3 contains 15 residues. V gave up 2 bases and J gave up 1 base; unmatched junction bases: 4. This CDR3 reads CASSQQGGENTEAFF. CDR3 sequence (DNA): TGTGCCAGCAGCCAACAGGGGGGAGAGAACACTGAAGCTTTCTTT.

The chain recombines TRBV5-6 with TRBJ2-7; TRBD2 matches at 11 bases. Germline CDR1 reads SGHDT; CDR2 reads YYEEEE. The V and J ends lost 6 bases and 7 bases, in that order; junction bases with no gene match: 6. The CDR3 contains 13 residues. The CDR3 bases are TGTGCCAGCAATAGCGGGAGGGCCCGGGAGCAGTACTTC. It specifies CASNSGRAREQYF.

In nucleotides, the CDR3 is TGTGCCAGCAGCCAAGATGGTCGCAGGGTTGGAGAAAAACTGTTTTTT. Protein sequence: CASSQDGRRVGEKLFF. This rearrangement joins TRBV4-2 to TRBJ1-4; a possible D gene is TRBD1 (5 bases). The germline V gene encodes CDR1 LGHNA and CDR2 YNFKEQ. Trimming cost V 0 bases and J 8 bases, with 16 bases left between them. This CDR3 is built from 16 residues.